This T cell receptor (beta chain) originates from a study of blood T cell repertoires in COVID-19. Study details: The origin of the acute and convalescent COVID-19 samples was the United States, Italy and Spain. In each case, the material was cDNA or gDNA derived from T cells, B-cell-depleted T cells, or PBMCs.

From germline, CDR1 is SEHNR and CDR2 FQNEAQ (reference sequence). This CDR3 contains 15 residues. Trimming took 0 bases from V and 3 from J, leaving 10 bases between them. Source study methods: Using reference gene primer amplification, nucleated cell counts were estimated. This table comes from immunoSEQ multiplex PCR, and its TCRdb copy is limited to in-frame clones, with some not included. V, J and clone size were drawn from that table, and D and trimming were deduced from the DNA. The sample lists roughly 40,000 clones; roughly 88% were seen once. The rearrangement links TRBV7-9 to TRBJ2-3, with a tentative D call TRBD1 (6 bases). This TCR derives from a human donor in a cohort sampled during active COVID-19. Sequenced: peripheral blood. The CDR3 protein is CASSLATGITDTQYF. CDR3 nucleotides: TGTGCCAGCAGCTTAGCGACAGGTATAACAGATACGCAGTATTTT.